Each of the 5 T cell receptor beta chains below was sequenced from the same sample in a study of beta chain features in type 1 diabetes. Reverse transcription of all isolated RNA meant that expressed TCRB transcripts were sequenced. Sequenced by immunoSEQ multiplex PCR; TCRdb stores in-frame clones only, minus some. The sample shows around 310,000 clones, 8% to 13% of them seen only once. Sequenced material: naive CD4+ T cells from blood. Receptors originate from a woman aged 25 to 45 in good health.

The V gene is TRBV7-2, the J gene TRBJ1-1, with D tentatively TRBD1 (6 bases). Trimming took off 5 bases at V and 6 bases at J, with 13 bases between the two ends. Germline-derived CDR1 and CDR2 are SGHTA and FQGNSA. CDR3 length: 13 amino acids. As DNA, the CDR3 is TGTGCCAGCAGCCCAGACAGGAAGGCTGAAGCTTTCTTT. This translates into CASSPDRKAEAFF.

This clone was detected only a few times. The J gene is TRBJ2-7, the V gene TRBV25-1, with TRBD2 as a possible D gene (6 bases). The CDR3 contains 13 residues. Germline CDR1 is MGHDK and CDR2 is SYGVNS. V lost 2 bases to trimming and J lost 6 bases, with 11 bases between them. CDR3 amino acids: CASSERGRLEQYF. The CDR3 bases are TGTGCCAGCAGTGAACGAGGGAGGCTCGAGCAGTACTTC.

The rearrangement uses TRBV28 and TRBJ2-1; maybe TRBD2 (5 bases). The CDR3 contains 16 residues. V lost 5 bases and J lost 0, with 14 bases in between. Germline CDR1 is MDHEN and CDR2 is SYDVKM. Here the CDR3 DNA reads TGTGCCAGCAGTGAAACTAGGAGTTCCTCCTACAATGAGCAGTTCTTC. Protein product: CASSETRSSSYNEQFF.

The chain carries TRBV7-9 and TRBJ2-7; 9 bases fit TRBD1. The length of the CDR3 is 13 residues. Germline trimming cut 6 bases from V and 6 bases from J; bases unmatched to any gene: 6. Germline values: CDR1 SEHNR, CDR2 FQNEAQ (reference sequence). CDR3 region: CASRRDRDTEQYF. The CDR3 DNA sequence: TGTGCCAGCAGGCGGGACAGGGATACCGAGCAGTACTTC.

This clone was seen a handful of times. This chain connects TRBV7-9 to TRBJ1-4, with 9 nucleotides matching TRBD1. The CDR3 sequence is 14 residues long. The germline V gene encodes CDR1 SEHNR and CDR2 FQNEAQ (reference sequence). V was clipped by 5 bases and J by 7 bases; unmatched bases: 5. CDR3 bases: TGTGCCAGCAGCCCACAGGGGGCTGGTGAAAAACTGTTTTTT. Its translation: CASSPQGAGEKLFF. Full variable domain (missing parts from reference TRBV7-9 and TRBJ1-4): DTGVSQNPRHKITKRGQNVTFRCDPISEHNRLYWYRQTLGQGPEFLTYFQNEAQLEKSRLLSDRFSAERPKGSFSTLEIQRTEQGDSAMYLCASSPQGAGEKLFFGSGTQLSVL.